This T cell receptor (beta chain) is drawn from a study of response to subunit inactivated influenza vaccine. TCRdb redid the calling of the RT-PCR reads with MiXCR, one entry per CDR3 protein. The data show roughly 500,000 distinct CDR3 sequences, with approximately 15% seen just once and 2.5% to 3.5% held by the top ten. Ten or more counts support this clonotype. The sequencing here drew on CD4+ T cells sorted from PBMCs, taken roughly 24 months after vaccination. The clonotype comes from a man between 50 and 70 years old who received an inactivated influenza vaccine.

The CDR3 sequence is CASSILGGTSNEQFF. CDR3 sequence (DNA): TGTGCCAGCAGCATCCTAGGTGGCACCAGCAATGAGCAGTTCTTC. The genes are TRBV12-3 or TRBV12-4 and TRBJ2-1; D not certain. The CDR3 has 15 residues. Trimming cost V 6 bases and J 6 bases, with 18 bases left between them.